This TCR beta chain was sequenced for a study of identical twins. Notes on the study in general: Abundant beta clonotypes from cord blood had fewer insertions, unlike memory repertoires, which showed none.

From the 5' RACE reads, TCRdb called clonotypes with MiXCR, one entry per CDR3 protein. The data show 1.5 million to 2 million distinct CDR3 sequences, roughly 35% seen once. The V end lost 6 bases, the J end lost 4 bases, and 22 bases lay between the germline ends. CDR3 size: 17 residues. Turning to this clonotype: As yet, its antigen is unknown.

This sequence originates from a newborn girl in good health. J is TRBJ1-5 and V is TRBV12-3 or TRBV12-4; weak D call: TRBD1 (5 bases). The sequencing sample was made of cord blood. The CDR3 DNA follows: TGTGCCAGCAGGTTTTTTGGAGGGGTGGGAATTAATCAGCCCCAGCATTTT. It encodes CASRFFGGVGINQPQHF.